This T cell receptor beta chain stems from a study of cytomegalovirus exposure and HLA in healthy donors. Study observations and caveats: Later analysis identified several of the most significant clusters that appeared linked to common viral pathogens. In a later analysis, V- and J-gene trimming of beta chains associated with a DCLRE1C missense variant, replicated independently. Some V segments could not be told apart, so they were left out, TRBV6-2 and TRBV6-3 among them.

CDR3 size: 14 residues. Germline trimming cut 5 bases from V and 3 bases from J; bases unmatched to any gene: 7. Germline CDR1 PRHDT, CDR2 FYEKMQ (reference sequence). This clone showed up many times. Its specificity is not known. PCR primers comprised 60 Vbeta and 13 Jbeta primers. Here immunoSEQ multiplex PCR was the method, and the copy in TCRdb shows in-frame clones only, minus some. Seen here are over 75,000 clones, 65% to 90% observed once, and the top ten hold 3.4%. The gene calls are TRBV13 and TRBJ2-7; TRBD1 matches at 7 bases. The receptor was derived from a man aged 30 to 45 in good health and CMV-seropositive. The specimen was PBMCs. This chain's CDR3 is CASSPVTGDYEQYF. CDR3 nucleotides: TGTGCCAGCAGCCCCGTAACAGGGGACTACGAGCAGTACTTC. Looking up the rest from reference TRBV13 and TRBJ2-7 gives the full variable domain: AAGVIQSPRHLIKEKRETATLKCYPIPRHDTVYWYQQGPGQDPQFLISFYEKMQSDKGSIPDRFSAQQFSDYHSELNMSSLELGDSALYFCASSPVTGDYEQYFGPGTRLTVT.